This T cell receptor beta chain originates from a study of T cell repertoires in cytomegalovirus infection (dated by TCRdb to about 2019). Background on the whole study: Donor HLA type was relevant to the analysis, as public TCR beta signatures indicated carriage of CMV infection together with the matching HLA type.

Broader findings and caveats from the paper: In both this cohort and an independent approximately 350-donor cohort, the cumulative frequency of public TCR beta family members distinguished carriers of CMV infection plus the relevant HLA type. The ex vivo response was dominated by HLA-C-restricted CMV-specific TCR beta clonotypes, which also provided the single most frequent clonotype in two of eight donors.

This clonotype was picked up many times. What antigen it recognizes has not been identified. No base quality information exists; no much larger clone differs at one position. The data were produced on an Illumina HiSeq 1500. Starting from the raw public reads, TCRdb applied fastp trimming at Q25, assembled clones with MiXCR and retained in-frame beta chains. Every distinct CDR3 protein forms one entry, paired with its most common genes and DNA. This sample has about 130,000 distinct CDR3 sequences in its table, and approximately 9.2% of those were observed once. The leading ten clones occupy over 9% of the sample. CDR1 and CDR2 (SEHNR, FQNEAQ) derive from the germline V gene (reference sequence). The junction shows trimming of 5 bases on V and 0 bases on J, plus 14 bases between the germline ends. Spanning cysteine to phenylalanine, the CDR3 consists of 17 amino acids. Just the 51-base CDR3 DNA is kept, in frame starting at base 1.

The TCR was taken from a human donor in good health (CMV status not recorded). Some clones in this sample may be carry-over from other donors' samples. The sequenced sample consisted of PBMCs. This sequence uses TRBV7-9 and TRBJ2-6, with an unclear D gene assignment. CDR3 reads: CASSIIRPTSGANVLTF. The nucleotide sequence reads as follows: TGTGCCAGCAGCATAATAAGGCCGACCTCTGGGGCCAACGTCCTGACTTTC.